This TCR beta chain derives from a study of blood T cells in healthy people across ages. This clonotype has a handful of counts. Its antigen is not identified. The second PCR ran about 7 to 12 cycles with a sample-barcoded 5' primer and J-beta primers. Using its own MiXCR run on the 5' RACE reads, TCRdb lists one record per CDR3 protein. The profile covers a few hundred thousand distinct CDR3 sequences, with roughly a quarter appearing a single time and approximately 3.7% taken by the ten largest. After removal of 6 bases from V and 5 bases from J, the junction contained 11 bases not matched to a gene. This CDR3 has 14 residues. CDR1 and CDR2 (germline): SQVTM, ANQGSEA. Study results and caveats: With donor CMV status unknown, expanded clonotype changes were possibly confounded.

The same specimen was also included in a second study, on T cells of mothers and their children. From that second work: In related and unrelated pairs alike, thymic selection shapes TCR recombination output, with inherited differences minor. Biologically related mothers and children overlapped slightly more than unrelated pairs, a non-significant difference.

This rearrangement joins TRBV29-1 to TRBJ2-5, with 8 bases matching TRBD2. Sequenced input: blood. The origin of this receptor is a boy aged 2 to 10 in good health. The CDR3 DNA reads as TGCAGCGTGGCCGGGAGGGCCTCGTGGGAGACCCAGTACTTC. This codes for CSVAGRASWETQYF.